Shown below are 12 T cell receptor beta chains from a single sample sequenced in a study of CD8+ T cells in alopecia areata. The authors extracted RNA and reverse transcribed it into cDNA as the sequencing template. Here immunoSEQ multiplex PCR was the method, and the copy in TCRdb shows in-frame clones only, minus some. The repertoire holds about 190,000 clones, with 64% as singletons. Treatment reported: oral pan-JAK inhibitor, 5-10 mg twice daily. This specimen consisted of CD4+ T cells sorted from blood, obtained at week 4, from a patient treated with tofacitinib. These receptors all stem from a human donor with alopecia areata.

This chain connects TRBV30 to TRBJ1-4; possible D gene TRBD1, 6 bases. This CDR3 contains 13 residues. V was trimmed by 6 bases and J by 9 bases, leaving 17 bases between them. The germline V gene has CDR1 GTSNPN and CDR2 SVGIG (reference sequence). CDR3: CACQSGQTKKLFF. The CDR3 DNA reads as TGTGCCTGCCAAAGTGGACAGACGAAAAAACTGTTTTTT.

The rearrangement uses TRBV4-3 and TRBJ1-1; TRBD1 might be the D (6 bases). Germline CDR1 reads LGHNA; CDR2 reads YSLEER. The CDR3 is 15 residues long. V dropped 0 bases and J dropped 5 bases, with 13 bases sitting between them. CDR3 in DNA: TGCGCCAGCAGCCAAGATCTCGGACAGACTACTGAAGCTTTCTTT. Protein sequence: CASSQDLGQTTEAFF.

The chain couples TRBV15 to TRBJ1-5; D ambiguous. Germline V gives CDR1 LNHNV, CDR2 YYDKDF (reference sequence). The CDR3 is made up of 14 amino acids. Trimming left V 7 bases short and J 0 bases short, with 10 bases between. CDR3 nucleotide sequence: TGTGCCACCACTACGACGGATAGCAATCAGCCCCAGCATTTT. Translation gives CATTTTDSNQPQHF.

This clone was seen only a few times. This sequence joins TRBV21-1 and TRBJ2-5; the table assigns TRBD2, which was not confirmed against the DNA. TRBV21-1 is shown as a pseudogene. The CDR3 is 14 residues long. The chain's CDR3 is CASSKEQREETQYF. The CDR3 DNA reads TGTGCCAGCAGCAAAGAGCAGCGGGAAGAGACCCAGTACTTC.

Only one count was recorded for this clone. V gene TRBV27 combines with J gene TRBJ2-3; maybe TRBD1 (5 bases). This CDR3 contains 14 residues. Germline CDR1 reads MNHEY; CDR2 reads SMNVEV (reference sequence). Trimming took off 2 bases at V and 7 bases at J, with 13 bases between the two ends. This CDR3 is CASSLQGQANTQYF. In nucleotides, the CDR3 is TGTGCCAGCAGTTTACAGGGCCAGGCGAATACGCAGTATTTT.

The CDR3 loop is CASSQDQRGNYEQYF. Here the CDR3 DNA reads TGCGCCAGCAGCCAAGATCAACGGGGGAACTACGAGCAGTACTTC. This chain joins TRBV4-3 and TRBJ2-7; possible D gene TRBD2, 6 bases. This CDR3 has 15 residues. From germline, CDR1 is LGHNA and CDR2 YSLEER. Trimming left V 0 bases short and J 3 bases short, with 12 bases between.

V usage is TRBV7-2 and J usage is TRBJ2-3; the D gene is possibly TRBD2 (5 bases). The CDR3 runs to 15 residues. With 6 bases removed from V and 0 bases from J, the gap between germline ends came to 13 bases. CDR1 and CDR2 from the germline V gene are SGHTA and FQGNSA. The CDR3 here is CASSQDYLSTDTQYF. The CDR3 coding sequence is TGTGCCAGCAGTCAAGACTACCTTAGCACAGATACGCAGTATTTT.

The J gene is TRBJ2-5, the V gene TRBV5-1; 8 bases line up with TRBD2. V dropped 3 bases and J dropped 1; count of bases not matched to a gene: 5. CDR1 is SGHRS and CDR2 is YFSETQ in the germline V gene. CDR3 length: 15 amino acids. The DNA of the CDR3 is TGCGCCAGCAGCTCGGGACTAGGCTCCCAAGAGACCCAGTACTTC. This sequence encodes CASSSGLGSQETQYF.

The count of this clone is one. This chain uses TRBV25-1 with TRBJ1-1; D is ambiguous. Germline V lookup: CDR1 MGHDK, CDR2 SYGVNS. The CDR3 covers 13 residues. V lost 5 bases to trimming and J lost 1 base, with 8 bases between them. The CDR3 loop reads CASSFTANTEAFF. The DNA of the CDR3 is TGTGCCAGCAGTTTTACAGCGAACACTGAAGCTTTCTTT. The full variable domain, in which reference TRBV25-1 and TRBJ1-1 provide the parts outside the CDR3, is EADIYQTPRYLVIGTGKKITLECSQTMGHDKMYWYQQDPGMELHLIHYSYGVNSTEKGDLSSESTVSRIRTEHFPLTLESARPSHTSQYLCASSFTANTEAFFGQGTRLTVV.

The chain uses TRBV30 and TRBJ1-4; unclear D gene. Germline V lookup: CDR1 GTSNPN, CDR2 SVGIG (reference sequence). This CDR3 region has 13 residues. V lost 5 bases to trimming and J lost 4 bases, with 11 bases between them. CDR3 amino acids: CAWAGLGNEKLFF. In DNA form, the CDR3 reads TGTGCCTGGGCGGGGTTGGGTAATGAAAAACTGTTTTTT.

J is TRBJ2-5 and V is TRBV5-1; D call uncertain. The V gene lost 4 bases and the J gene lost 2 bases, with 15 bases spanning the gap. Per the germline V gene, CDR1 is SGHRS and CDR2 is YFSETQ. CDR3 length: 15 residues. CDR3 in amino acids: CASSRSSGGQETQYF. The DNA for the CDR3 is TGCGCCAGCAGCAGGTCCTCGGGTGGGCAAGAGACCCAGTACTTC.

This chain connects TRBV2 to TRBJ2-6, with D hard to call. The CDR3 has 13 amino acids. Germline V gives CDR1 SNHLY, CDR2 FYNNEI. V shed 6 bases and J shed 0 bases, with 3 bases lying between them. Written as DNA, the CDR3 is TGTGCCAGCAGGGACTCTGGGGCCAACGTCCTGACTTTC. Its protein is CASRDSGANVLTF.